This paragraph covers one T cell receptor (beta chain) sequence. The data belong to a study of T cell clonotyping in hematopoietic cell transplantation. Documented time point: recipient sample about 28 days before transplant, after cytoreduction. TCRdb keeps only in-frame clones here, not all; method: immunoSEQ multiplex PCR. In the table there are 45,000 to 60,000 clones, about nine tenths of which are singletons. The V gene's germline CDR1 is SGHRS and CDR2 YFSETQ. V was clipped by 0 bases and J by 1 base; unmatched bases: 13. The CDR3 sequence is 19 residues long. This material consisted of peripheral blood mononuclear cells, taken before stem cell transplant. The receptor's source is a man aged 60-69 years with biphenotypic leukemia. Some clones in this sample may be carry-over from other donors' samples. This chain connects TRBV5-1 to TRBJ2-1; 7 nucleotides match TRBD2. The CDR3 DNA sequence: TGCGCCAGCAGCTTGGGTAGGGGAGGGCGGCTAGCTTCCTACAATGAGCAGTTCTTC. Translated: CASSLGRGGRLASYNEQFF.